The 28 T cell receptor beta chains reported below all come from one sample, sequenced in a study of blood T cell repertoires in COVID-19. Clones were sequenced by immunoSEQ multiplex PCR, and TCRdb holds only the in-frame ones, with some missing. The sample lists 150,000 to 160,000 clones, about four fifths occurring once. Input material: peripheral blood. These receptors were taken from a woman aged 55-75 years with acute or convalescent COVID-19.

The chain combines TRBV19 with TRBJ2-1; 7 bases align to TRBD2. Losses at the gene ends were 6 bases for V and 9 bases for J; bases not matched to a gene: 5. The length of the CDR3 is 12 residues. Germline V CDR1 and CDR2: LNHDA, SQIVND (reference sequence). The CDR3 sequence is CASRLAAGEQFF. For the CDR3, the DNA is TGTGCCAGTAGGCTAGCGGCCGGTGAGCAGTTCTTC. The whole variable domain, remainder taken from reference TRBV19 and TRBJ2-1, is DGGITQSPKYLFRKEGQNVTLSCEQNLNHDAMYWYRQDPGQGLRLIYYSQIVNDFQKGDIAEGYSVSREKKESFPLTVTSAQKNPTAFYLCASRLAAGEQFFGPGTRLTVL.

The rearrangement joins TRBV9 to TRBJ2-2, with D perhaps TRBD2 (5 bases). Germline values: CDR1 SGDLS, CDR2 YYNGEE. There are 15 residues in the CDR3. The ends were cut back, 0 bases at V and 8 bases at J, with 14 bases in the middle. The CDR3 DNA reads as TGTGCCAGCAGCGTAGGTTCGAGGGCCTTGGGGGAGCTGTTTTTT. Translated: CASSVGSRALGELFF.

The V call is TRBV24-1, the J call TRBJ2-1; 9 bases are a match to TRBD1. CDR1 KGHDR and CDR2 SFDVKD come from the germline V gene. The ends lost 2 bases at V and 5 bases at J; junction bases unmatched: 6. The CDR3 totals 16 residues. The DNA of the CDR3 is TGTGCCACCAGTGATTCGCGACAGGGGGGGAACAATGAGCAGTTCTTC. Protein: CATSDSRQGGNNEQFF.

The V and J genes are TRBV6-6 and TRBJ2-3; 8 bases align to TRBD1. The CDR3 sequence is 15 residues long. The germline V gene encodes CDR1 MNHNY and CDR2 SVGAGI (reference sequence). V lost 6 bases to trimming and J lost 0 bases; unmatched junction nucleotides: 5. The DNA for the CDR3 is TGTGCCAGCAGCGACAGGACAGGGAGCACAGATACGCAGTATTTT. It codes for CASSDRTGSTDTQYF.

The chain links TRBV4-1 to TRBJ1-2; D gene unclear. Trimming removed 0 bases at V and 6 bases at J, with 8 bases between. Germline CDR1 MGHRA, CDR2 YSYEKL. There are 13 residues in the CDR3. The CDR3 is CASSQDLRDGYTF. The CDR3 DNA sequence: TGCGCCAGCAGCCAAGATCTTCGGGATGGCTACACCTTC.

V gene TRBV4-2 combines with J gene TRBJ1-2, with TRBD1 matching over 7 bases. This CDR3 contains 15 residues. The V segment lost 7 bases and the J segment 4 bases; nucleotides outside the gene matches: 12. Per the germline V gene, CDR1 is LGHNA and CDR2 is YNFKEQ. CDR3 residues: CASNFNRGRGYGYTF. The CDR3 region has the DNA TGTGCCAGCAACTTCAACAGGGGACGGGGCTATGGCTACACCTTC.

The V gene is TRBV15, the J gene TRBJ2-2, with D maybe TRBD1 (6 bases). CDR1 and CDR2 (germline): LNHNV, YYDKDF (reference sequence). V was clipped by 9 bases and J by 1 base, with 15 bases between them. The CDR3 is 15 amino acids. CDR3 protein: CATKTGTQNTGELFF. In DNA, the CDR3 is TGTGCCACGAAAACCGGGACACAGAACACCGGGGAGCTGTTTTTT.

The chain combines TRBV24-1 with TRBJ1-5; 8 positions match TRBD1. Unmatched junction bases numbered 9, after V lost 2 bases and J lost 7 bases. The CDR3 runs to 16 residues. The germline gives CDR1 KGHDR, CDR2 SFDVKD. Here the CDR3 reads CATSDSQGAGDQPQHF. The CDR3 nucleotides read TGTGCCACCAGTGATTCCCAGGGGGCCGGGGACCAGCCCCAGCATTTT.

Note on this clone: Other DNA sequences of this sample code for an identical CDR3. The CDR3 loop reads CASSLRTGGTEAFF. For the CDR3, the DNA is TGTGCCAGCAGTTTAAGGACAGGGGGCACTGAAGCTTTCTTT. The chain uses TRBV28 and TRBJ1-1; 10 bases are a match to TRBD1. CDR1 is MDHEN and CDR2 is SYDVKM in the germline V gene. This CDR3 is 14 amino acids long. V trimming: 2 bases; J trimming: 4 bases; junction bases outside the gene matches: 1.

This clone was seen only once. This chain connects TRBV18 to TRBJ1-4, with D maybe TRBD1 (5 bases). Germline V lookup: CDR1 KGHSH, CDR2 LQKENI. CDR3 length: 15 amino acids. Trimming pared 2 bases from V and 2 bases from J, leaving 9 bases between. CDR3 in amino acids: CASSPGHLTNEKLFF. CDR3 DNA: TGTGCCAGCTCACCAGGACACCTGACTAATGAAAAACTGTTTTTT.

The rearrangement joins TRBV3-1 (or the pseudogene TRBV3-2) to TRBJ2-3; 12 positions match TRBD2. The V gene end was trimmed by 1 base and the J gene end by 0 bases; junction bases not matched to a gene: 2. The germline V gene has CDR1 LGHDT and CDR2 YNNKEL (reference sequence). The CDR3 totals 17 residues. In DNA form, the CDR3 reads TGTGCCAGCAGCCAAGGACTAGCGGGGGCTAGCACAGATACGCAGTATTTT. Its translation: CASSQGLAGASTDTQYF.

V usage is TRBV11-1 and J usage is TRBJ2-3; 7 nucleotides align to TRBD2. CDR1 and CDR2 (germline): SGHAT, FQDESV (reference sequence). The J segment lost 3 bases and the V segment lost 5 bases, leaving 8 bases of the junction unmatched. The length of the CDR3 is 15 residues. For the CDR3, the DNA is TGTGCCAGCAGCCCAGCGGGGTTGATTACAGATACGCAGTATTTT. Translating gives CASSPAGLITDTQYF.

The chain carries TRBV7-2 and TRBJ2-4, with a possible D match to TRBD1 (5 bases). V was cut by 0 bases and J by 0 bases, with 9 bases left in between. The CDR3 runs to 16 residues. Germline CDR1 SGHTA, CDR2 FQGNSA. This CDR3 is CASSLASQGAKNIQYF. The CDR3 nucleotides read TGTGCCAGCAGCTTAGCTTCTCAGGGAGCCAAAAACATTCAGTACTTC.

There are a few counts of this clone. This chain links TRBV27 with TRBJ2-3; D uncertain. This CDR3 comprises 13 residues. The V end lost 6 bases, the J end lost 11 bases, and 18 bases lay between the germline ends. Germline values: CDR1 MNHEY, CDR2 SMNVEV (reference sequence). The CDR3 reads CASSQYQALEQYF. The CDR3 bases are TGTGCCAGCAGCCAATACCAGGCTCTCGAGCAGTATTTT.

The V and J genes are TRBV4-2 and TRBJ1-1; maybe TRBD1 (6 bases). Germline CDR1 reads LGHNA; CDR2 reads YNFKEQ. V was trimmed by 0 bases and J by 3 bases, leaving 23 bases between them. CDR3 size: 19 residues. The DNA of the CDR3 is TGTGCCAGCAGCCAAGATATGCTCCCCTTCGTACAGGGAGACACTGAAGCTTTCTTT. Its translation is CASSQDMLPFVQGDTEAFF.

To note about this clone: The sample holds other DNA sequences that translate to the same CDR3. The V and J genes are TRBV6-5 and TRBJ1-6, with 7 bases aligning to TRBD1. Trimming cost V 0 bases and J 8 bases; bases outside gene matches: 4. In germline, CDR1 is MNHEY, CDR2 SVGAGI. This CDR3 contains 15 residues. CDR3 residues: CASSYSRTGDSPLHF. Written as DNA, the CDR3 is TGTGCCAGCAGTTACTCGAGGACAGGAGATTCACCCCTCCACTTT.

The V gene is TRBV5-4, the J gene TRBJ1-1; no firm D call. Germline V gene lookup returns CDR1 SGHNT and CDR2 YYREEE (reference sequence). The CDR3 loop spans 14 amino acids. Trimming took off 3 bases at V and 7 bases at J, with 16 bases between the two ends. CDR3 DNA: TGTGCCAGCAGCTCGCTCAAGGGAGGGAATGAAGCTTTCTTT. It encodes CASSSLKGGNEAFF.

This clone was found a few times. The chain is built from TRBV5-1 and TRBJ2-5, with D unresolved. Trimming stripped 0 bases from V and 2 bases from J, with 11 bases between. This CDR3 region has 15 residues. The V gene's germline CDR1 is SGHRS and CDR2 YFSETQ. The CDR3 nucleotides read TGCGCCAGCAGCTTGGAGGAAAGCGAACAAGAGACCCAGTACTTC. It encodes CASSLEESEQETQYF.

The rearrangement links TRBV6-5 to TRBJ1-3; 10 bases line up with TRBD1. Germline V gene data show CDR1 as MNHEY and CDR2 as SVGAGI. Trimming removed 6 bases from V and 4 bases from J; junction bases left unmatched: 6. This CDR3 is 15 amino acids long. CDR3 amino acids: CASSAGTGDGNTIYF. CDR3 nucleotide sequence: TGTGCCAGCAGCGCCGGGACAGGGGACGGAAACACCATATATTTT.

This clone was seen repeatedly, ten times or more. The gene calls are TRBV5-1 and TRBJ1-6; 8 nucleotides match TRBD1. CDR1 is SGHRS and CDR2 is YFSETQ in the germline V gene. This CDR3 is 16 amino acids long. V lost 2 bases and J lost 10; bases outside the gene matches: 11. The CDR3 sequence: CASSLPSTGAESPLHF. Written as DNA, the CDR3 is TGCGCCAGCAGCTTACCCTCGACAGGGGCGGAATCACCCCTCCACTTT.

The gene calls are TRBV28 and TRBJ1-1; tentative D call: TRBD1 (5 bases). V lost 3 bases and J lost 0, with 17 bases in between. The CDR3 extends over 17 amino acids. CDR1 and CDR2 from the germline V gene are MDHEN and SYDVKM. The CDR3 DNA is TGTGCCAGCAGTTTGTCGCAGGGCCTTCACATGAACACTGAAGCTTTCTTT. This gives the protein CASSLSQGLHMNTEAFF.

The chain uses TRBV6-6 and TRBJ1-2; D perhaps matches TRBD1 (5 bases). The V and J ends lost 0 bases and 4 bases respectively, with 9 bases between them. In germline, CDR1 is MNHNY, CDR2 SVGAGI (reference sequence). CDR3 length: 14 amino acids. The CDR3 loop is CASSYSGGVYGYTF. CDR3 coding DNA: TGTGCCAGCAGTTACTCGGGGGGGGTCTATGGCTACACCTTC.

This sequence joins TRBV24-1 and TRBJ2-1; the D gene is possibly TRBD1 (6 bases). Trimming removed 5 bases at V and 4 bases at J, with 11 bases between. CDR3 size: 14 residues. Germline CDR1 and CDR2: KGHDR and SFDVKD. The CDR3 DNA follows: TGTGCCACCAGTGGTCAGGGGCGGTACAATGAGCAGTTCTTC. It codes for CATSGQGRYNEQFF.

The chain carries TRBV18 and TRBJ1-5; D is perhaps TRBD1 (5 bases). CDR1 is KGHSH and CDR2 is LQKENI in the germline V gene. V shed 4 bases and J shed 0 bases, with 22 bases lying between them. The CDR3 length is 19 residues. As DNA, the CDR3 is TGTGCCAGCTCACGTGTGGGGGGGTATGAGGGCTATAGCAATCAGCCCCAGCATTTT. It is translated as CASSRVGGYEGYSNQPQHF.

The chain couples TRBV7-2 to TRBJ1-5; D unresolved. Between the trimmed V and J ends, which lost 2 bases and 0 bases, there was a span of 11 bases. The CDR3 runs 16 residues. Germline V gene lookup returns CDR1 SGHTA and CDR2 FQGNSA. The CDR3 reads CASSLNSPYSNQPQHF. The CDR3 DNA follows: TGTGCCAGCAGCTTAAACAGCCCATATAGCAATCAGCCCCAGCATTTT.

This chain joins TRBV4-1 and TRBJ1-1; no clear D. This CDR3 has 14 residues. With 4 bases removed from V and 1 base from J, the gap between germline ends came to 10 bases. The germline V gene has CDR1 MGHRA and CDR2 YSYEKL. The CDR3 region is CASSRAGRNTEAFF. CDR3 in DNA: TGCGCCAGCAGCCGGGCAGGTCGGAACACTGAAGCTTTCTTT.

The chain has TRBV9 and TRBJ2-5; D is possibly TRBD2 (5 bases). The CDR3 consists of 14 residues. Germline V gene lookup returns CDR1 SGDLS and CDR2 YYNGEE. Trimming shortened V by 0 bases and J by 1 base, and 7 bases separated the two germline ends. The CDR3 coding sequence is TGTGCCAGCAGCGTAGGCGGGCCCCAAGAGACCCAGTACTTC. It codes for CASSVGGPQETQYF. Full variable domain (missing parts from reference TRBV9 and TRBJ2-5): DSGVTQTPKHLITATGQRVTLRCSPRSGDLSVYWYQQSLDQGLQFLIQYYNGEERAKGNILERFSAQQFPDLHSELNLSSLELGDSALYFCASSVGGPQETQYFGPGTRLLVL.

The V call is TRBV12-3 or TRBV12-4, the J call TRBJ1-5; tentatively, D is TRBD1 (5 bases). The CDR3 is 13 amino acids. V lost 5 bases and J lost 3, with 8 bases in between. The CDR3 region has the DNA TGTGCCAGCAGTGGACACAACAATCAGCCCCAGCATTTT. Amino acids: CASSGHNNQPQHF.